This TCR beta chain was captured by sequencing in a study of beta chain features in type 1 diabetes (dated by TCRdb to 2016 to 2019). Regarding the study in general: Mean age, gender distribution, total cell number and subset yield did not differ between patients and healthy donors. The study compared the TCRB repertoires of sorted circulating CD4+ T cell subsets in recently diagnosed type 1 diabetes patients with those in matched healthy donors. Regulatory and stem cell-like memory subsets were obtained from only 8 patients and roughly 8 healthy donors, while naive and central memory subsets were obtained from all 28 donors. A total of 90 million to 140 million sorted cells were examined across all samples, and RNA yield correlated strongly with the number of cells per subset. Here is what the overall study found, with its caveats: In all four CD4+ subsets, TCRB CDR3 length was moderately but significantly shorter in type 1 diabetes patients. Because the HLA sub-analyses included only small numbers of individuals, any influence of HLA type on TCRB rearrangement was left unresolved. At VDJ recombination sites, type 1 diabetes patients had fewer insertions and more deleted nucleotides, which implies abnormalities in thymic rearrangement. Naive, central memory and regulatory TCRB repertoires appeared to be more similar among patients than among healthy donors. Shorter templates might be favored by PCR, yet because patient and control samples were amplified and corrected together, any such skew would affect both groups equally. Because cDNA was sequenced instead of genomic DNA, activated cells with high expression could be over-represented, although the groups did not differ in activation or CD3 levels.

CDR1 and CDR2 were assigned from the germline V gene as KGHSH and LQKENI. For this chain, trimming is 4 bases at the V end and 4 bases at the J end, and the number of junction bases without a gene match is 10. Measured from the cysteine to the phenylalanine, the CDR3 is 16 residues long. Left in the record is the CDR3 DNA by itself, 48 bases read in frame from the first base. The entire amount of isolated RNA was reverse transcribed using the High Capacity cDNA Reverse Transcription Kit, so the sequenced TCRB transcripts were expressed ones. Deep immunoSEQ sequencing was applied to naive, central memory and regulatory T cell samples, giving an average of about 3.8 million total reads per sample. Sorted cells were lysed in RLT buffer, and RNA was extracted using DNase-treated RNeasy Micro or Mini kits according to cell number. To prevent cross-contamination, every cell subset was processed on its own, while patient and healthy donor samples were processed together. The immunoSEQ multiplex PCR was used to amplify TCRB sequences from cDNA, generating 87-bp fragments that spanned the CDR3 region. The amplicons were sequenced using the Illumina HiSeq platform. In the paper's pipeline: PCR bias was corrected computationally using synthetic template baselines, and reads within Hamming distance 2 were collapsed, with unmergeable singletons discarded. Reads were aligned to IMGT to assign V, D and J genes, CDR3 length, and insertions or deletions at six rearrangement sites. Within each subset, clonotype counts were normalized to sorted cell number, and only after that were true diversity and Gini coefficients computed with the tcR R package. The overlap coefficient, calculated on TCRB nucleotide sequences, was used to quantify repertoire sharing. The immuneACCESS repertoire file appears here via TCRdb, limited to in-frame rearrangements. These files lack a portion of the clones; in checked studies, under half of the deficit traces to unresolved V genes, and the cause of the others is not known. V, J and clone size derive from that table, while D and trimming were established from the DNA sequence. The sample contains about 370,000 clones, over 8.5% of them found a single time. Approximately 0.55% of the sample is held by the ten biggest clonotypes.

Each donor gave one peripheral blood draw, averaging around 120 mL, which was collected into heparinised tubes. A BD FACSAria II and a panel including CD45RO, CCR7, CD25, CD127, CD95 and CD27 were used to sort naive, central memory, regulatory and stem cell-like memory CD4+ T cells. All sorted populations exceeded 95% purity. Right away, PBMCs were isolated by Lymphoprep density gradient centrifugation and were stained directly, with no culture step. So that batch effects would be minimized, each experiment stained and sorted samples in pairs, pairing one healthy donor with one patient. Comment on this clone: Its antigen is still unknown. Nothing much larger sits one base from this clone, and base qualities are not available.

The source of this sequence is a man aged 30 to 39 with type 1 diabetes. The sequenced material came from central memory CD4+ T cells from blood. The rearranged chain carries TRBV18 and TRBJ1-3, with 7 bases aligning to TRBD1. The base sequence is TGTGCCAGCTCACTTACCTCACAGGGGCTCGGAAACACCATATATTTT. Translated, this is CASSLTSQGLGNTIYF.